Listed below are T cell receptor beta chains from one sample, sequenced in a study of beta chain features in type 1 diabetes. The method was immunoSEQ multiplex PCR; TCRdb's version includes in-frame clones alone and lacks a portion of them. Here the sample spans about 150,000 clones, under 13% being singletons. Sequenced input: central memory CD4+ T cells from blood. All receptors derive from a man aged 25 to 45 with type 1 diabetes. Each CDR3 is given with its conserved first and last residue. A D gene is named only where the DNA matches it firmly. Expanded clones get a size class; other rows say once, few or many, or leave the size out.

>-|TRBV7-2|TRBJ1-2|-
CASSLGSSATERYGYTF
TGTGCCAGCAGCTTAGGCAGTAGTGCGACAGAACGTTATGGCTACACCTTC
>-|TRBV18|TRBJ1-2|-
CASSPAGRSGYTF
TGTGCCAGCTCACCGGCAGGGCGGTCTGGCTACACCTTC
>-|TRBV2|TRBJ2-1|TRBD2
CASSGTSGINEQFF
TGTGCCAGCAGTGGGACTAGCGGGATTAATGAGCAGTTCTTC
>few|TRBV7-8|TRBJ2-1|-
CATSRGNDEQFF
TGTGCCACCTCGCGGGGTAACGATGAGCAGTTCTTC
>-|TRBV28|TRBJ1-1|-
CASRQMNTEAFF
TGTGCCAGCAGACAGATGAACACTGAAGCTTTCTTT
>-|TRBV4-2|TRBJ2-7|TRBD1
CASSQGQGAHEQYF
TGTGCCAGCAGCCAAGGACAGGGGGCCCACGAGCAGTACTTC
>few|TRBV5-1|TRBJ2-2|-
CASSYLSGELFF
TGCGCCAGCAGCTATCTTTCCGGGGAGCTGTTTTTT
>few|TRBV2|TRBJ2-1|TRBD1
CASSAQDRSYNEQFF
TGTGCCAGCAGCGCTCAGGACAGGTCCTACAATGAGCAGTTCTTC
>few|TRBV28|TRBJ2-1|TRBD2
CASRAGGPVYEQFF
TGTGCCAGCAGGGCGGGAGGGCCTGTCTATGAGCAGTTCTTC
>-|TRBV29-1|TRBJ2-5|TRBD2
CSGKGVIAGGDRETQYF
TGCAGCGGGAAGGGGGTGATAGCGGGAGGGGACCGGGAGACCCAGTACTTC
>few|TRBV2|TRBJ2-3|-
CASSVPLQGPDTQYF
TGTGCCAGCAGTGTTCCCCTCCAGGGCCCAGATACGCAGTATTTT
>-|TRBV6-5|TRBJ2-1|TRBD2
CASSAKALAGEEQFF
TGTGCCAGCAGCGCCAAGGCACTAGCGGGAGAGGAGCAGTTCTTC
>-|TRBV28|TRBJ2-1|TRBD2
CASSPLAGRGNEQFF
TGTGCCAGCAGTCCATTAGCGGGAAGAGGCAATGAGCAGTTCTTC
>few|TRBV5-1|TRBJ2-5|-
CASSNLQETQYF
TGCGCCAGCAGCAACCTACAAGAGACCCAGTACTTC
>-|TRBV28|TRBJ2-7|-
CASSSGAFGGEQYF
TGTGCCAGCAGTTCCGGGGCCTTCGGGGGCGAGCAGTACTTC
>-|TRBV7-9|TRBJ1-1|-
CASSLLTETEAFF
TGTGCCAGCAGCCTACTCACAGAGACTGAAGCTTTCTTT
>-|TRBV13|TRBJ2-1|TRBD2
CASSARAAGGGLF
TGTGCCAGCAGCGCCCGAGCCGCGGGAGGTGGGCTCTTC
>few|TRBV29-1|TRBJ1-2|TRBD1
CSVEAGGYGYTF
TGCAGCGTTGAGGCAGGGGGCTATGGCTACACCTTC
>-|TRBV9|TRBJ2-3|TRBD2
CASSVVAGALDTQYF
TGTGCCAGCAGCGTCGTAGCGGGGGCCCTGGATACGCAGTATTTT
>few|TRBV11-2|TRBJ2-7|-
CASSPGTLSYEQYF
TGTGCCAGCAGCCCCGGGACTCTGTCCTACGAGCAGTACTTC
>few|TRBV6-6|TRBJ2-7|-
CASSAATGFEQYF
TGTGCCAGCAGTGCGGCTACAGGCTTCGAGCAGTACTTC
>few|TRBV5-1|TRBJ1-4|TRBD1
CASSPVPGQGMGSEKLFF
TGCGCCAGCAGCCCTGTCCCGGGACAGGGGATGGGCAGCGAAAAACTGTTTTTT
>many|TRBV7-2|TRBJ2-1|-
CASSVSSNNEQFF
TGTGCCAGCAGTGTGAGTAGCAACAATGAGCAGTTCTTC
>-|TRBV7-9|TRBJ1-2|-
CASSLAALVDYGYTF
TGTGCCAGCAGCTTAGCGGCTCTTGTGGACTATGGCTACACCTTC
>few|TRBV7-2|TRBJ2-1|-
CASSLMKLHSYNEQFF
TGTGCCAGCAGCTTAATGAAGCTCCACTCCTACAATGAGCAGTTCTTC
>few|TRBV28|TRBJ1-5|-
CASSQQGKFNQPQHF
TGTGCCAGCAGTCAACAGGGAAAGTTCAATCAGCCCCAGCATTTT
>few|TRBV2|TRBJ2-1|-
CASSVLVFEQFF
TGTGCCAGCAGTGTTCTAGTTTTCGAGCAGTTCTTC
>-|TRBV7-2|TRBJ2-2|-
CASSLDYPNTGELFF
TGTGCCAGCAGCCTAGACTATCCGAACACCGGGGAGCTGTTTTTT
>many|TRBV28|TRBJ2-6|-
CASSLYGLRSGANVLTF
TGTGCCAGCAGTTTATATGGACTCCGGTCTGGGGCCAACGTCCTGACTTTC
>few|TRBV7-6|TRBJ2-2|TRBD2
CASSGTSGNTGELFF
TGTGCCAGCAGCGGGACTAGCGGGAACACCGGGGAGCTGTTTTTT
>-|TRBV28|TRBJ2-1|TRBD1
CASSFGQVQYNEQFF
TGTGCCAGCAGCTTTGGACAGGTACAATACAATGAGCAGTTCTTC
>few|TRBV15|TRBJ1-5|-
CATSSRSNQPQHF
TGTGCCACCAGCTCCCGGAGCAATCAGCCCCAGCATTTT
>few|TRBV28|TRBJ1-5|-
CASKTVTGYNQPQHF
TGTGCCAGCAAGACCGTAACAGGTTACAATCAGCCCCAGCATTTT
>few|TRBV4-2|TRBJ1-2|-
CASSQELVFNYGYTF
TGTGCCAGCAGCCAAGAACTAGTGTTTAACTATGGCTACACCTTC
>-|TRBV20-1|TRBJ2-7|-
CSATNSYEQYF
TGCAGTGCTACAAACTCCTACGAGCAGTACTTC
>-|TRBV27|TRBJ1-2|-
CASSHQDRSYGYTF
TGTGCCAGCAGCCACCAAGACAGGTCCTATGGCTACACCTTC
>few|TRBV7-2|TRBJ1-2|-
CASRYTGKDGYTF
TGTGCCAGCAGATACACAGGGAAGGATGGCTACACCTTC
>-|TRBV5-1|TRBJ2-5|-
CASPPRGKETQYF
TGCGCCAGCCCCCCCAGGGGAAAAGAGACCCAGTACTTC
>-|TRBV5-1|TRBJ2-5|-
CASSTQARETQYF
TGCGCCAGCAGCACCCAGGCTCGGGAGACCCAGTACTTC
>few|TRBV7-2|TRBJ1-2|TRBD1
CASSLGQGNYGYTF
TGTGCCAGCAGCTTAGGACAGGGAAACTATGGCTACACCTTC
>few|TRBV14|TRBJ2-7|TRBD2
CASSQDGLAGVYEQYF
TGTGCCAGCAGCCAAGACGGCCTAGCGGGAGTCTACGAGCAGTACTTC